The 29 T cell receptor beta chains below were found in one sample sequenced in a study of shared clonotypes between healthy human individuals. Terminally differentiated effector memory CD45RA+ cells were left out of the naive CD8 fraction, which was CD45RO-negative and positively selected for CCR7. This table comes from immunoSEQ multiplex PCR, and its TCRdb copy is limited to in-frame clones, with some not included. The table has roughly 590,000 clones, over 95% seen once. The sample taken for sequencing was naive CD8+ T cells sorted from blood. Receptors were obtained from a woman under 40 in good health.

In DNA form, the CDR3 reads TGTGCCAGCAGCGTCAGTGACGGGTGGCGGGAGGGTTACAATGAGCAGTTCTTC. Protein sequence: CASSVSDGWREGYNEQFF. The chain joins TRBV7-2 to TRBJ2-1, with TRBD2 matching over 9 bases. Germline V gives CDR1 SGHTA, CDR2 FQGNSA. V lost 5 bases, J lost 4 bases, and 15 bases stayed unmatched. This CDR3 spans 18 amino acids. Using reference TRBV7-2 and TRBJ2-1 for the parts outside the CDR3, the full variable domain is GAGVSQSPSNKVTEKGKDVELRCDPISGHTALYWYRQSLGQGLEFLIYFQGNSAPDKSGLPSDRFSAERTGGSVSTLTIQRTQQEDSAVYLCASSVSDGWREGYNEQFFGPGTRLTVL.

This rearrangement joins TRBV27 to TRBJ2-6; D unclear. Germline V lookup: CDR1 MNHEY, CDR2 SMNVEV (reference sequence). The length of the CDR3 is 15 residues. The V end lost 2 bases, the J end lost 3 bases, and 8 bases lay between the germline ends. The CDR3 DNA reads TGTGCCAGCAGTTTAAATAATCATGGGGCCAACGTCCTGACTTTC. It translates to CASSLNNHGANVLTF.

J is TRBJ2-7 and V is TRBV5-5; D remains ambiguous. The length of the CDR3 is 11 residues. The V gene lost 4 bases and the J gene lost 5 bases, with 7 bases spanning the gap. Looked up from germline, CDR1 is SGHKS and CDR2 is YYEKEE (reference sequence). CDR3 loop: CASSLWDEQYF. CDR3 in DNA: TGTGCCAGCAGCCTCTGGGACGAGCAGTACTTC.

This rearrangement joins TRBV6-6 to TRBJ2-3, with TRBD2 identical over 7 bases. V dropped 5 bases and J dropped 0; count of bases not matched to a gene: 2. This CDR3 spans 14 amino acids. Germline CDR1 is MNHNY and CDR2 is SVGAGI (reference sequence). CDR3: CASSLADSTDTQYF. The CDR3 DNA reads TGTGCCAGCAGTCTAGCGGATAGCACAGATACGCAGTATTTT.

The V call is TRBV27, the J call TRBJ2-7; D may be TRBD2 (6 bases). CDR1 and CDR2 (germline): MNHEY, SMNVEV (reference sequence). V lost 2 bases to trimming and J lost 0 bases, with 11 bases between them. There are 15 residues in the CDR3. CDR3 sequence: CASSLIAVSSYEQYF. For the CDR3, the DNA is TGTGCCAGCAGTTTAATAGCGGTGAGCTCCTACGAGCAGTACTTC.

The chain joins TRBV9 to TRBJ1-5; TRBD1 matches at 7 bases. This CDR3 is 14 amino acids long. Germline values: CDR1 SGDLS, CDR2 YYNGEE. V lost 4 bases and J lost 4; bases outside the gene matches: 5. Here the CDR3 reads CASSPPRGNQPQHF. DNA for the CDR3: TGTGCCAGCAGCCCCCCCAGGGGGAATCAGCCCCAGCATTTT.

The V and J genes are TRBV28 and TRBJ1-5, with D unresolved. There are 15 residues in the CDR3. Germline lookup yields CDR1 MDHEN and CDR2 SYDVKM. V was cut by 5 bases and J by 0 bases, with 11 bases left in between. Here the CDR3 DNA reads TGTGCCAGCAGTCTCAGGTCTTATAGCAATCAGCCCCAGCATTTT. Amino acids: CASSLRSYSNQPQHF.

CDR3 sequence reads: CASSVASGVFNTGELFF. The CDR3 DNA reads TGTGCCAGCAGCGTAGCCTCGGGAGTTTTTAACACCGGGGAGCTGTTTTTT. This sequence joins TRBV9 and TRBJ2-2, with D maybe TRBD2 (6 bases). V lost 0 bases and J 2 bases, leaving 14 bases between the germline ends. The CDR3 runs 17 residues. From germline, CDR1 is SGDLS and CDR2 YYNGEE.

The chain uses TRBV6-5 and TRBJ1-1; D is perhaps TRBD1 (6 bases). V was clipped by 5 bases and J by 4 bases, with 11 bases between them. This CDR3 has 13 residues. The germline CDR1 and CDR2 sequences are MNHEY and SVGAGI. The CDR3 is CASSEPQGTEAFF. In nucleotides, the CDR3 is TGTGCCAGCAGTGAACCACAGGGCACTGAAGCTTTCTTT.

V usage is TRBV6-5 and J usage is TRBJ1-3; D is undetermined. With 0 bases removed from V and 4 bases from J, the gap between germline ends came to 4 bases. Germline values: CDR1 MNHEY, CDR2 SVGAGI. This CDR3 has 13 residues. CDR3 DNA: TGTGCCAGCAGTTACTCGTGGGGAAACACCATATATTTT. This sequence encodes CASSYSWGNTIYF.

The chain couples TRBV19 to TRBJ2-1; TRBD2 matches 7 bases. In germline, CDR1 is LNHDA, CDR2 SQIVND (reference sequence). Trimming took 7 bases from V and 5 from J; bases not matched to a gene: 8. This CDR3 spans 14 amino acids. This CDR3 reads CASKPLAEDNEQFF. The CDR3 nucleotides read TGTGCCAGTAAACCCCTAGCGGAAGACAATGAGCAGTTCTTC.

The chain combines TRBV5-4 with TRBJ1-1, with D tentatively TRBD1 (5 bases). Trimming pared 4 bases from V and 3 bases from J, leaving 13 bases between. The CDR3 totals 14 residues. The germline V gene has CDR1 SGHNT and CDR2 YYREEE (reference sequence). CDR3 loop: CASSEWQGDTEAFF. CDR3 coding DNA: TGTGCCAGCAGCGAGTGGCAGGGAGACACTGAAGCTTTCTTT.

The chain couples TRBV4-1 to TRBJ2-5; D possibly corresponds to TRBD2 (5 bases). The CDR3 length is 13 residues. With 0 bases removed from V and 11 bases from J, the gap between germline ends came to 13 bases. The germline CDR1 and CDR2 sequences are MGHRA and YSYEKL. Written as DNA, the CDR3 is TGCGCCAGCAGCCAAGACCGGGGATTAGGGCAGTACTTC. Amino acid sequence: CASSQDRGLGQYF.

The chain recombines TRBV7-3 with TRBJ2-5; TRBD2 might be the D (5 bases). V lost 0 bases to trimming and J lost 7 bases, with 9 bases between them. The CDR3 is 13 amino acids. Germline CDR1 SGHTA, CDR2 FQGTGA. In DNA form, the CDR3 reads TGTGCCAGCAGCTTAACTGGGAGTGGGACCCAGTACTTC. It translates to CASSLTGSGTQYF.

J is TRBJ2-2 and V is TRBV6-5, with D uncertain. Trimming removed 7 bases at V and 0 bases at J, with 12 bases between. CDR3 length equals 15 residues. In germline, CDR1 is MNHEY, CDR2 SVGAGI. The chain's CDR3 is CASTLGDTNTGELFF. DNA for the CDR3: TGTGCCAGCACCCTTGGGGATACGAACACCGGGGAGCTGTTTTTT.

This rearrangement joins TRBV27 to TRBJ1-5; D ambiguous. The ends were cut back, 4 bases at V and 8 bases at J, with 9 bases in the middle. There are 12 residues in the CDR3. Germline CDR1 MNHEY, CDR2 SMNVEV (reference sequence). The CDR3 sequence: CASSSPNEPQHF. CDR3 bases: TGTGCCAGCAGTTCCCCGAATGAGCCCCAGCATTTT.

The chain carries TRBV11-2 and TRBJ2-7; D is ambiguous. Trimming stripped 1 base from V and 4 bases from J, with 11 bases between. This CDR3 has 14 amino acids. Looked up from germline, CDR1 is SGHAT and CDR2 is FQNNGV. In DNA, the CDR3 is TGTGCCAGCAGCTTAGCGGCTGGCGAATACGAGCAGTACTTC. Translation: CASSLAAGEYEQYF.

In this sample, this clone turned up once. The rearrangement uses TRBV19 and TRBJ1-1, with D possibly TRBD1 on 6 matching bases. The CDR3 covers 14 residues. The germline gives CDR1 LNHDA, CDR2 SQIVND (reference sequence). V lost 8 bases and J 1 base, leaving 14 bases between the germline ends. The CDR3 DNA is TGTGCCAGTCATCTGGGACAAAGGAACACTGAAGCTTTCTTT. Its translation is CASHLGQRNTEAFF.

The chain recombines TRBV4-1 with TRBJ2-1, with 7 bases fitting TRBD1. Germline trimming cut 0 bases from V and 2 bases from J; bases unmatched to any gene: 4. Germline CDR1 reads MGHRA; CDR2 reads YSYEKL. The CDR3 has 16 residues. Here the CDR3 reads CASSQDRQGTYNEQFF. CDR3 coding DNA: TGCGCCAGCAGCCAAGATAGACAGGGAACCTACAATGAGCAGTTCTTC.

This clone was seen a single time. Other DNA sequences from this sample encode an identical CDR3 as well. The CDR3 loop is CASSLGSTYEQYF. The CDR3 DNA reads TGTGCCAGCAGCTTAGGCTCCACCTACGAGCAGTACTTC. The chain employs TRBV13 and TRBJ2-7, with D unclear. The CDR3 is made up of 13 amino acids. Germline assignment: CDR1 PRHDT and CDR2 FYEKMQ (reference sequence). Trimming shortened V by 0 bases and J by 2 bases, and 5 bases separated the two germline ends.

The chain has TRBV5-4 and TRBJ1-2, with unresolved D. Germline V lookup: CDR1 SGHNT, CDR2 YYREEE (reference sequence). Between the trimmed V and J ends, which lost 4 bases and 7 bases, there was a span of 14 bases. The CDR3 has 13 residues. The CDR3 spells CASSPEPDGGYTF. The CDR3 DNA reads TGTGCCAGCAGCCCCGAGCCTGACGGTGGCTACACCTTC.

The rearrangement links TRBV7-9 to TRBJ2-7; TRBD2 might be the D (5 bases). The CDR3 covers 13 residues. Germline V gives CDR1 SEHNR, CDR2 FQNEAQ (reference sequence). V was clipped by 5 bases and J by 3 bases, with 11 bases between them. CDR3 sequence: CASSPGSIYEQYF. The CDR3 DNA reads as TGTGCCAGCAGCCCGGGATCCATCTACGAGCAGTACTTC.

This chain links TRBV28 with TRBJ2-5; TRBD2 matches at 7 bases. This CDR3 spans 16 amino acids. J gave up 1 base and V 2 bases, and 7 bases lay outside the gene matches. CDR1 is MDHEN, CDR2 SYDVKM, per germline. The CDR3 DNA reads TGTGCCAGCAGTTTAGGGCGGGAGCTGACCCAAGAGACCCAGTACTTC. It yields the protein CASSLGRELTQETQYF.

The chain has TRBV5-1 and TRBJ2-7, with D maybe TRBD1 (5 bases). Germline CDR1 SGHRS, CDR2 YFSETQ. The CDR3 length is 14 residues. V lost 1 base and J 3 bases, leaving 11 bases between the germline ends. CDR3 DNA: TGCGCCAGCAGCTTGAGGGGAACAGACTACGAGCAGTACTTC. It codes for CASSLRGTDYEQYF. Drawing the rest from reference TRBV5-1 and TRBJ2-7, the complete variable domain is KAGVTQTPRYLIKTRGQQVTLSCSPISGHRSVSWYQQTPGQGLQFLFEYFSETQRNKGNFPGRFSGRQFSNSRSEMNVSTLELGDSALYLCASSLRGTDYEQYFGPGTRLTVT.

The chain links TRBV9 to TRBJ2-1; 7 nucleotides line up with TRBD1. The junction had 15 bases not matched to a gene; V was cut back by 0 bases and J by 12 bases. CDR1 and CDR2 (germline): SGDLS, YYNGEE. The CDR3 contains 16 residues. As DNA, the CDR3 is TGTGCCAGCAGCGTAGCTCGGCAGGGGGTGGGCGGTGGGCAGTTCTTC. Translated: CASSVARQGVGGGQFF.

This clone has just one count. The gene calls are TRBV5-1 and TRBJ1-1, with 8 bases that match TRBD1. Trimming removed 2 bases from V and 8 bases from J; junction bases left unmatched: 2. Germline V gene sequence: CDR1 SGHRS, CDR2 YFSETQ. The CDR3 length is 12 residues. The CDR3: CASSLGTGEAFF. CDR3 in DNA: TGCGCCAGCAGCTTAGGGACAGGCGAAGCTTTCTTT.

The J gene is TRBJ2-7, the V gene TRBV2, with 8 bases aligning to TRBD2. J gave up 0 bases and V 2 bases, and 6 bases lay outside the gene matches. CDR3 length: 16 amino acids. In germline, CDR1 is SNHLY, CDR2 FYNNEI. The CDR3 protein is CASSETVREASYEQYF. CDR3 DNA: TGTGCCAGCAGTGAAACGGTGCGGGAGGCCTCCTACGAGCAGTACTTC. The entire variable domain, with the rest obtained from reference TRBV2 and TRBJ2-7, is as follows: EPEVTQTPSHQVTQMGQEVILRCVPISNHLYFYWYRQILGQKVEFLVSFYNNEISEKSEIFDDQFSVERPDGSNFTLKIRSTKLEDSAMYFCASSETVREASYEQYFGPGTRLTVT.

The CDR3 spells CASSSLGEGDKDNEQFF. In DNA, the CDR3 is TGTGCCAGCAGTTCGCTTGGGGAGGGAGACAAGGACAATGAGCAGTTCTTC. The V gene is TRBV27, the J gene TRBJ2-1; 7 positions agree with TRBD2. The CDR3 runs 17 residues. The trim removed 4 bases at V and 5 bases at J, leaving 14 bases unmatched. Germline lookup yields CDR1 MNHEY and CDR2 SMNVEV (reference sequence).

This sequence joins TRBV5-1 and TRBJ2-7; D may be TRBD2 (6 bases). CDR3 length equals 17 residues. The V gene lost 2 bases and the J gene lost 0 bases, with 18 bases spanning the gap. Germline V lookup: CDR1 SGHRS, CDR2 YFSETQ. The CDR3 bases are TGCGCCAGCAGCTTAGACCCCGGGACTCCAGGCTCCTACGAGCAGTACTTC. This gives the protein CASSLDPGTPGSYEQYF.